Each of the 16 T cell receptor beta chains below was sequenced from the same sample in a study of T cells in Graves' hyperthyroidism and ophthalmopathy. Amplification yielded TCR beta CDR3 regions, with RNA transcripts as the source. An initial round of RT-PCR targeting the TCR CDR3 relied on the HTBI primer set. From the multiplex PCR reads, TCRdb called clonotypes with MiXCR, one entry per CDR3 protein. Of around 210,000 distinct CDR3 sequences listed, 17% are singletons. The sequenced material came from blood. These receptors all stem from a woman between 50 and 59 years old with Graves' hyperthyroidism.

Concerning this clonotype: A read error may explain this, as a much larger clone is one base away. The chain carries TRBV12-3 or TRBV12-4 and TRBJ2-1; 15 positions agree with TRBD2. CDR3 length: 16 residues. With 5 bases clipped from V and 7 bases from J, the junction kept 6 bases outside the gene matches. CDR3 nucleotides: TGTGCCAGCAGTGACCTGGGACTAGCGGGAGGTAATGAGCAGTTCTTC. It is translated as CASSDLGLAGGNEQFF.

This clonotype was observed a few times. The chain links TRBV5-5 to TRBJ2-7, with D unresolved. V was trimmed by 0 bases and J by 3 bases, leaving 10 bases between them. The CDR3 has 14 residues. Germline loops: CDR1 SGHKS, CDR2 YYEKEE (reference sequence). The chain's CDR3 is CASSLDGSHYEQYF. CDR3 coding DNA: TGTGCCAGCAGCTTGGACGGCAGCCACTACGAGCAGTACTTC.

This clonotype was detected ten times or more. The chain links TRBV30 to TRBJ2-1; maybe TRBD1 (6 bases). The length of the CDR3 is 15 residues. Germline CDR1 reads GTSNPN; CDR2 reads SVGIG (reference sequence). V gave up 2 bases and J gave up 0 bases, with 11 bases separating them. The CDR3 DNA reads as TGTGCCTGGAGTCTGACAGGTAACTCCTACAATGAGCAGTTCTTC. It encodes CAWSLTGNSYNEQFF.

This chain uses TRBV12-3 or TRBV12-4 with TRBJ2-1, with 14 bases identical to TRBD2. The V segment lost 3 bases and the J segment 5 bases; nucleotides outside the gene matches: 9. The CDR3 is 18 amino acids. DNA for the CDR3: TGTGCCAGCAGTTTTAGGGGACTAGCGGGAGAATCCCACAATGAGCAGTTCTTC. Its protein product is CASSFRGLAGESHNEQFF.

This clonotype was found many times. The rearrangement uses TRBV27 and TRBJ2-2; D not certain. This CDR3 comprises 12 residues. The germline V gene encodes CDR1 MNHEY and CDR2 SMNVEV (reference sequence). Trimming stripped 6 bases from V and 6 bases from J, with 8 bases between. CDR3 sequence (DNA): TGTGCCAGCAGCTCTATTCCCGGGGAGCTGTTTTTT. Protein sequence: CASSSIPGELFF.

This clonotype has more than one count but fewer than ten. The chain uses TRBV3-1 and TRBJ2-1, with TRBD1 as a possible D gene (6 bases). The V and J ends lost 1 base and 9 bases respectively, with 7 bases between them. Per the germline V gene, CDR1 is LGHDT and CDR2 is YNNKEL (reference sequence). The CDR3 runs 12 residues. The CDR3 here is CASSQVQGEQFF. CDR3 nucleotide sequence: TGTGCCAGCAGCCAAGTACAGGGTGAGCAGTTCTTC.

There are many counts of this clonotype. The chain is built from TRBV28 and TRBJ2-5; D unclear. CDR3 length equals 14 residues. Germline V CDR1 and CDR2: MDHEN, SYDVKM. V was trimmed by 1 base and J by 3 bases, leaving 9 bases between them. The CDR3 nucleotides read TGTGCCAGCAGTTTATTGTCCTCCGAAGAGACCCAGTACTTC. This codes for CASSLLSSEETQYF.

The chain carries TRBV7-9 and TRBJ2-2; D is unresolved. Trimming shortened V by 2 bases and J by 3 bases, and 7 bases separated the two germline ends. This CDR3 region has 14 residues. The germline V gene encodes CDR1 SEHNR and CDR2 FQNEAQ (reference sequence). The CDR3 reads CASSLSSHTGELFF. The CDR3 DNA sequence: TGTGCCAGCAGCTTAAGTAGCCACACCGGGGAGCTGTTTTTT.

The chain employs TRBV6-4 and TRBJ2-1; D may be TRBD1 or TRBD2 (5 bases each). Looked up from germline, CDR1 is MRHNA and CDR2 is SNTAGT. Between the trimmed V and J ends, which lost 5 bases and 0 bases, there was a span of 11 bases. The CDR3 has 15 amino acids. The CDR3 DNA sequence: TGTGCCAGCAGTAGGGACGGAGCCTCCTACAATGAGCAGTTCTTC. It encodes CASSRDGASYNEQFF.

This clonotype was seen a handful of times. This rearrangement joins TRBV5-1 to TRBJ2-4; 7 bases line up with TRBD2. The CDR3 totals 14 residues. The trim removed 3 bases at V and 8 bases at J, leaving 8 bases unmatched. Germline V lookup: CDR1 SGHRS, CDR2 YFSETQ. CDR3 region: CASSSLGGGDIQYF. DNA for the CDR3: TGCGCCAGCAGCTCTCTTGGGGGAGGGGACATTCAGTACTTC.

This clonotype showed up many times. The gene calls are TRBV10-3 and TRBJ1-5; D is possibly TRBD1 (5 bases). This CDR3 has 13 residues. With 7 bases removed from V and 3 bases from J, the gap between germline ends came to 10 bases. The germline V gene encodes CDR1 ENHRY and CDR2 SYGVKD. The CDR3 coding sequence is TGTGCCATCATGGGGGAGGACAATCAGCCCCAGCATTTT. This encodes CAIMGEDNQPQHF.

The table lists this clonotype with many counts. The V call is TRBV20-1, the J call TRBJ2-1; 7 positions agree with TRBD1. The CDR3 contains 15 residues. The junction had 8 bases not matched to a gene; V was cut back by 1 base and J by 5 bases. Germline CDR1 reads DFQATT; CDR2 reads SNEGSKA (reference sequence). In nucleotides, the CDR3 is TGCAGTGCTAGAGCTGGCAGGGGGATTAACAATGAGCAGTTCTTC. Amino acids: CSARAGRGINNEQFF.

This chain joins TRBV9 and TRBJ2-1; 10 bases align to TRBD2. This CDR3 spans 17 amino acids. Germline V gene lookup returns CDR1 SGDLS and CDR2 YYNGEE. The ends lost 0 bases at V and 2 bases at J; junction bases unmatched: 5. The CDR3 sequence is CASSVDSGRSPYNEQFF. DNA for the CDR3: TGTGCCAGCAGCGTAGATAGCGGGAGGAGTCCCTACAATGAGCAGTTCTTC.

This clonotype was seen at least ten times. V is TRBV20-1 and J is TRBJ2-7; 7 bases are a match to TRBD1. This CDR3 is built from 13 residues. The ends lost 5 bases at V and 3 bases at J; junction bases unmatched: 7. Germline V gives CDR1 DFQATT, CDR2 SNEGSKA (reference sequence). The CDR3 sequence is CSARRQGGYEQYF. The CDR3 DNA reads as TGCAGTGCTCGAAGACAGGGCGGCTACGAGCAGTACTTC.

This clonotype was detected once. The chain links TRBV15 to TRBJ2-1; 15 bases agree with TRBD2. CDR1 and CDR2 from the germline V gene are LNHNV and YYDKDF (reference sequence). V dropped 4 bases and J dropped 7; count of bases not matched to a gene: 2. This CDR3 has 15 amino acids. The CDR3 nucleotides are TGTGCCACCAGCACCGGACTAGCGGGAGGGAATGAGCAGTTCTTC. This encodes CATSTGLAGGNEQFF.

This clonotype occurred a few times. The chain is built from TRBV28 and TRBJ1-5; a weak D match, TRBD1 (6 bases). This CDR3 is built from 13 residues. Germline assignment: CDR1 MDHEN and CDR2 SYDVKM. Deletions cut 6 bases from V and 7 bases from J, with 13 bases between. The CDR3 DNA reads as TGTGCCAGCAGCCCATCAGGGGCACAGCCCCAGCATTTT. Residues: CASSPSGAQPQHF.